This TCR beta chain was obtained from a study of neoadjuvant anti-PD-1 for oral cavity cancer. Assay: immunoSEQ multiplex PCR; the TCRdb copy retains only in-frame clones and omits some. The table lists about 37,000 clones, around 38% of them singletons, with roughly a sixth in the top ten. Time point here: after neoadjuvant nivolumab, at surgical resection. A word on this clone: Antigen unknown.

This CDR3 comprises 13 residues. Trimming removed 3 bases at V and 3 bases at J, with 8 bases between. Germline V gene data show CDR1 as KGHSH and CDR2 as LQKENI. Regarding the study as a whole: Each response group had just a few patients in TCR analyses.

The receptor was derived from a person aged 40-85 years with oral cavity squamous cell carcinoma. J is TRBJ2-5 and V is TRBV18; perhaps TRBD1 as D (5 bases). This specimen was tumor tissue, taken after nivolumab (anti-PD-1) treatment. The CDR3 spells CASSPETEETQYF. In nucleotides, the CDR3 is TGTGCCAGCTCACCGGAGACAGAAGAGACCCAGTACTTC.